The clone carrying this T cell receptor beta chain turned up a few times. Repertoires were generated with immunoSEQ multiplex PCR, while TCRdb's copy carries only in-frame clones and drops some. The data hold around 190,000 clones, with 70% to 85% observed a single time. This CDR3 is built from 16 residues. Germline V CDR1 and CDR2: SGHDT, YYEEEE. The V segment lost 3 bases and the J segment 4 bases; nucleotides outside the gene matches: 13. This specimen comes from a study of blood T cell repertoires in COVID-19. The chain is built from TRBV5-6 and TRBJ2-7; TRBD2 aligns across 7 bases. This clonotype originated in a woman between 25 and 40 years old who had recovered from COVID-19. The specimen was PBMCs or T cells enriched from blood (not recorded which). The CDR3 sequence is CASSWGSASGAYEQYF. The DNA for the CDR3 is TGTGCCAGCAGCTGGGGGTCCGCTAGCGGAGCATACGAGCAGTACTTC.